This T cell receptor beta chain was identified in a study of cytomegalovirus exposure and HLA in healthy donors. Study-level background: Most genotyped donors, approximately 77% of 300 to 400, had Caucasian-associated genetic ancestry.

A note on this clone: Its specificity is not known.

Germline V CDR1 and CDR2: MNHEY, SVGAGI. CDR3 length equals 15 residues. Trimming took off 6 bases at V and 6 bases at J, with 18 bases between the two ends. Findings of the study overall: Among TCR beta chains, those listed as cytomegalovirus-associated numbered over 150. Reported performance of the classifier showed diagnosis of cytomegalovirus status with high specificity and sensitivity. Some V segments could not be told apart, so they were left out, TRBV6-2 and TRBV6-3 among them.

PCR was performed using 60 Vbeta and 13 Jbeta primers. Sequencing was performed with immunoSEQ multiplex PCR; in TCRdb, only in-frame clones are kept and a portion is missing. The sample yields 86,000 or so clones, 70% to 80% seen once. Material: PBMCs. The receptor comes from a woman in her 40s in good health and CMV-seropositive. This chain uses TRBV6-5 with TRBJ2-1, with a possible D match to TRBD2 (6 bases). CDR3 coding DNA: TGTGCCAGCAGCCCAGGCATGAGCGGGTTCAATGAGCAGTTCTTC. Protein sequence: CASSPGMSGFNEQFF.